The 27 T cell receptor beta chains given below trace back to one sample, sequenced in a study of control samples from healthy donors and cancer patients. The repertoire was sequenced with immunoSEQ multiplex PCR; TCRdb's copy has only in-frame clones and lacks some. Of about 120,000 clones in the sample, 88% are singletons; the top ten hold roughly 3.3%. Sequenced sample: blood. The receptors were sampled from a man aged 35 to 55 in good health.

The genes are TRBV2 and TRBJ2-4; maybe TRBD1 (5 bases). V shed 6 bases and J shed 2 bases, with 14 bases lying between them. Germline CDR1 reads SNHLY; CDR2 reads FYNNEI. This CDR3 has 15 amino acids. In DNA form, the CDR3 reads TGTGCCAGCAGAAGGACAATTCCAACCAAAAACATTCAGTACTTC. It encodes CASRRTIPTKNIQYF.

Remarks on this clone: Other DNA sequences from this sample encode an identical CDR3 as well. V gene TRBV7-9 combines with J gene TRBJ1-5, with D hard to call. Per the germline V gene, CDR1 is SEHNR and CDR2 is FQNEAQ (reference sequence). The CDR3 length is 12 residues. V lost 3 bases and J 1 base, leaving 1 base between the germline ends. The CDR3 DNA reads TGTGCCAGCAGCTTCAGCAATCAGCCCCAGCATTTT. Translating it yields CASSFSNQPQHF.

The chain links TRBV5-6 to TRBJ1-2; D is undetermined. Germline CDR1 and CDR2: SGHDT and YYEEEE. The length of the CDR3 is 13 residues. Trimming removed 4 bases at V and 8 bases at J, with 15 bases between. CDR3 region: CASSPKTGIGYTF. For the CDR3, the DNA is TGTGCCAGCAGCCCTAAGACGGGAATAGGCTACACCTTC.

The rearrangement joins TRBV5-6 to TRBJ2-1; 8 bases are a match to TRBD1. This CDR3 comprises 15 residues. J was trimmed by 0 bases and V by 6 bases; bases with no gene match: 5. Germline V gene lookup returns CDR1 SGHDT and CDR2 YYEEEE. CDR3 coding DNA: TGTGCCAGCACAGGGGGCTTCGGCTCCTACAATGAGCAGTTCTTC. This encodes CASTGGFGSYNEQFF. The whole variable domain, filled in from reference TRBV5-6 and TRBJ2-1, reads DAGVTQSPTHLIKTRGQQVTLRCSPKSGHDTVSWYQQALGQGPQFIFQYYEEEERQRGNFPDRFSGHQFPNYSSELNVNALLLGDSALYLCASTGGFGSYNEQFFGPGTRLTVL.

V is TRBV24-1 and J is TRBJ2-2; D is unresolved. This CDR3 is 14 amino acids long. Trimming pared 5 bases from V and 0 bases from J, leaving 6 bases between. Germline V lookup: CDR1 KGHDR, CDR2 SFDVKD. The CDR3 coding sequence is TGTGCCACCAGTGTAGGTACGAACACCGGGGAGCTGTTTTTT. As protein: CATSVGTNTGELFF.

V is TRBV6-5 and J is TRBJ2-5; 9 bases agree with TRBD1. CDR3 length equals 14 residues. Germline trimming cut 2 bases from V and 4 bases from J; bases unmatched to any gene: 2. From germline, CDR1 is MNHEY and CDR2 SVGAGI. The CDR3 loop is CASSYGTGRETQYF. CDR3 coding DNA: TGTGCCAGCAGTTACGGGACAGGGAGAGAGACCCAGTACTTC.

Here the CDR3 DNA reads TGTGCCACCAGCTCGTCCCGGGCGACGACTGAAGCTTTCTTT. It codes for CATSSSRATTEAFF. V and J are TRBV15 and TRBJ1-1; D is undetermined. V lost 5 bases and J 5 bases, leaving 15 bases between the germline ends. The CDR3 has 14 residues. Germline V lookup: CDR1 LNHNV, CDR2 YYDKDF (reference sequence). Using reference TRBV15 and TRBJ1-1 for the parts outside the CDR3, the full variable domain is DAMVIQNPRYQVTQFGKPVTLSCSQTLNHNVMYWYQQKSSQAPKLLFHYYDKDFNNEADTPDNFQSRRPNTSFCFLDIRSPGLGDTAMYLCATSSSRATTEAFFGQGTRLTVV.

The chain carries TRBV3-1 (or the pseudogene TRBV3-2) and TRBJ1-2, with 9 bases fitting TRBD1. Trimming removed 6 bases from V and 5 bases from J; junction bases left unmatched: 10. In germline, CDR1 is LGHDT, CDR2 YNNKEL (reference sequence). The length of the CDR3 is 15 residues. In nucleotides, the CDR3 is TGTGCCAGCAGGAAGAGGGCGGGACAGGGATATGGCTACACCTTC. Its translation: CASRKRAGQGYGYTF.

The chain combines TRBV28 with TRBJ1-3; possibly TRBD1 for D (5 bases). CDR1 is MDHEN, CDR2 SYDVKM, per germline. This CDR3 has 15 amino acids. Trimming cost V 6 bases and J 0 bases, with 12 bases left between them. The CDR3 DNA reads TGTGCCAGCAGCAAGACAGCGAGCTCTGGAAACACCATATATTTT. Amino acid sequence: CASSKTASSGNTIYF.

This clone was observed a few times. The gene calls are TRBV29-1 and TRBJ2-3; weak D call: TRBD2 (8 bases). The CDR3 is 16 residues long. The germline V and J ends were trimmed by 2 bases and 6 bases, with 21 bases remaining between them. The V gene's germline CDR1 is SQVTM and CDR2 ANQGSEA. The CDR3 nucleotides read TGCAGCGTTGAAAGGGGGCGGGGGGCCCTCGGGGATACGCAGTATTTT. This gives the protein CSVERGRGALGDTQYF.

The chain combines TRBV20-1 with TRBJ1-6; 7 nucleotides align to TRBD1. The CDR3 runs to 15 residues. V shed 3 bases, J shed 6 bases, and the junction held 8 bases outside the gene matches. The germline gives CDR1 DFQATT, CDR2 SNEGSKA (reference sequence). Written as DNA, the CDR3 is TGCAGTGCTAGTCTTCAGGGGGTAGGTAATTCACCCCTCCACTTT. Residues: CSASLQGVGNSPLHF.

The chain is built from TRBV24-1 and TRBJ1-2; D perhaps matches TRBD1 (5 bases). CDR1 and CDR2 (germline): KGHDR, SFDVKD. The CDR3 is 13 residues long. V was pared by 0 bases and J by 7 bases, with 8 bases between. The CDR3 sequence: CATSDLWGTGYTF. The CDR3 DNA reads TGTGCCACCAGTGATTTGTGGGGGACTGGCTACACCTTC.

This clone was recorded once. The CDR3 loop is CASSYGQGQMNTEAFF. CDR3 DNA sequence: TGTGCCAGCAGTTACGGACAGGGGCAAATGAACACTGAAGCTTTCTTT. This chain links TRBV6-5 with TRBJ1-1; 9 bases match TRBD1. The CDR3 spans 16 residues. Germline V CDR1 and CDR2: MNHEY, SVGAGI. Trimming removed 2 bases from V and 0 bases from J; junction bases left unmatched: 4.

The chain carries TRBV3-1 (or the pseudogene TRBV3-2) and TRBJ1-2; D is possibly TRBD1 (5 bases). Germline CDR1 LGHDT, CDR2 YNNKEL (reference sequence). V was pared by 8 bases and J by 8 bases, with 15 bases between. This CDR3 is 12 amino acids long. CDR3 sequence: CASLQARGGYTF. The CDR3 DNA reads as TGTGCCAGCCTCCAAGCGAGGGGAGGCTACACCTTC.

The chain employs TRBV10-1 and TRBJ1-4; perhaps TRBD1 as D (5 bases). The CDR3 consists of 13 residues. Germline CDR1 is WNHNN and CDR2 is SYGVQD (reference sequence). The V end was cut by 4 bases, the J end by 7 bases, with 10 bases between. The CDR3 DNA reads TGCGCCAGCAGTGGGACACGTGGTGAAAAACTGTTTTTT. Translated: CASSGTRGEKLFF.

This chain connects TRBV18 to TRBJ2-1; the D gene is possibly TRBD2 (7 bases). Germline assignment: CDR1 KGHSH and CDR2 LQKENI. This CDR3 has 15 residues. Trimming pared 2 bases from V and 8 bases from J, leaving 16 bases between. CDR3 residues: CASSPRGGSEDEQFF. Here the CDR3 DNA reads TGTGCCAGCTCACCAAGGGGGGGGTCCGAAGATGAGCAGTTCTTC.

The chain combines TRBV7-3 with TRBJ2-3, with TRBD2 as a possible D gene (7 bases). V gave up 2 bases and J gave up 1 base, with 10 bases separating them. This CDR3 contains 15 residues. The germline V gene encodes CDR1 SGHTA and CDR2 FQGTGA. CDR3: CASSLWGGGTDTQYF. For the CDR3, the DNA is TGTGCCAGCAGCTTATGGGGGGGCGGCACAGATACGCAGTATTTT. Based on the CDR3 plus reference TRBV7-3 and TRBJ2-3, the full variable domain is GAGVSQTPSNKVTEKGKYVELRCDPISGHTALYWYRQSLGQGPEFLIYFQGTGAADDSGLPNDRFFAVRPEGSVSTLKIQRTERGDSAVYLCASSLWGGGTDTQYFGPGTRLTVL.

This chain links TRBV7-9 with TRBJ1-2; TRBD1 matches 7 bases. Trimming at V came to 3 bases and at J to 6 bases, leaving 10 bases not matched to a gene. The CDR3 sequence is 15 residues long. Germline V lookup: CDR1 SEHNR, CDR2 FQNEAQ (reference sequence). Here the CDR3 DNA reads TGTGCCAGCAGCTTCACCTCCAGGGGGTTGGATGGCTACACCTTC. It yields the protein CASSFTSRGLDGYTF.

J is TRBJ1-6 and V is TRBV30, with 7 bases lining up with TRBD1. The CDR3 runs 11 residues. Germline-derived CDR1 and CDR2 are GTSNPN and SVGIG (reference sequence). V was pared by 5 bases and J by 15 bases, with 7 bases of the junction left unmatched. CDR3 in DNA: TGTGCCTGGGGGACAGTTGGGAACCTCCACTTT. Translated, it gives CAWGTVGNLHF.

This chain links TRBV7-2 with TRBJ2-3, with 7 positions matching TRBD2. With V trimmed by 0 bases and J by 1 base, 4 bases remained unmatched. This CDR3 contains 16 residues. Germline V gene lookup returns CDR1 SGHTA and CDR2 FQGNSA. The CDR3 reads CASSLAPGGRTDTQYF. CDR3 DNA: TGTGCCAGCAGCTTAGCGCCGGGGGGTCGCACAGATACGCAGTATTTT.

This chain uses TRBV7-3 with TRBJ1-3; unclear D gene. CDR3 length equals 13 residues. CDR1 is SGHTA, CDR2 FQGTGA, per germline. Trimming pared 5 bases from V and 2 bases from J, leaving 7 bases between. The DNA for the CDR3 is TGTGCCAGCAGCCAAGCCGCTGGAAACACCATATATTTT. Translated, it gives CASSQAAGNTIYF.

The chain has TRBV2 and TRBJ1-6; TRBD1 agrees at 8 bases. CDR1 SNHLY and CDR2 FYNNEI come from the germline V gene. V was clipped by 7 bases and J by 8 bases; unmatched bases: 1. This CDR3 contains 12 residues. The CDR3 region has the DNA TGTGCCAGCACGGGACAGGATTCACCCCTCCACTTT. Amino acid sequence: CASTGQDSPLHF. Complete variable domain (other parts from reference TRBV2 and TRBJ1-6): EPEVTQTPSHQVTQMGQEVILRCVPISNHLYFYWYRQILGQKVEFLVSFYNNEISEKSEIFDDQFSVERPDGSNFTLKIRSTKLEDSAMYFCASTGQDSPLHFGNGTRLTVT.

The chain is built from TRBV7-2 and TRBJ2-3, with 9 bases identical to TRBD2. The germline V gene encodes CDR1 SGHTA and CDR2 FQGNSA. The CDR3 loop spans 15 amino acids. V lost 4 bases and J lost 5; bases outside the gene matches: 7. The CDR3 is CASSWGLARGDTQYF. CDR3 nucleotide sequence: TGTGCCAGCAGCTGGGGACTAGCCAGAGGAGATACGCAGTATTTT.

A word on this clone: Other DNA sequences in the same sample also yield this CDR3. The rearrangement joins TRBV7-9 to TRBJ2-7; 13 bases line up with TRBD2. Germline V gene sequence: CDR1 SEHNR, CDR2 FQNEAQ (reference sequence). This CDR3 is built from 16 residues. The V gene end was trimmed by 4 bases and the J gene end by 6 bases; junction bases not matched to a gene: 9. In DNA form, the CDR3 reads TGTGCCAGCAGCTCAGGACTAGCGGGGGCTCGGGGCGAGCAGTACTTC. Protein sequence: CASSSGLAGARGEQYF.

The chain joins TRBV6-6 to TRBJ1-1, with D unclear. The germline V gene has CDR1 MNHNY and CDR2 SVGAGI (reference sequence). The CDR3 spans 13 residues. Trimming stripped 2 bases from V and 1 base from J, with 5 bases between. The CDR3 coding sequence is TGTGCCAGCAGTTACCAGGAGAACACTGAAGCTTTCTTT. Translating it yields CASSYQENTEAFF.

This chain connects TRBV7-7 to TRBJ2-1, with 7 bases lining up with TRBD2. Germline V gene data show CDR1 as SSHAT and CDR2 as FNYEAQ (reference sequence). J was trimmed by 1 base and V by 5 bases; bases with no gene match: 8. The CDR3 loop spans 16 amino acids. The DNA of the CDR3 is TGTGCCAGCAGCCCCTCCTTAGCGGGTTCCTACAATGAGCAGTTCTTC. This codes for CASSPSLAGSYNEQFF.

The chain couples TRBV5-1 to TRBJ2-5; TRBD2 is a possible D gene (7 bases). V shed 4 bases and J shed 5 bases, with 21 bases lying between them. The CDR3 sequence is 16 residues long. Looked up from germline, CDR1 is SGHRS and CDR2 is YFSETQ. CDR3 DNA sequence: TGCGCCAGCAGCGTGGGGGGGCCCCAAGGAGGGGAGACCCAGTACTTC. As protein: CASSVGGPQGGETQYF. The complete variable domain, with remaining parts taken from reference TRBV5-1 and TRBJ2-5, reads KAGVTQTPRYLIKTRGQQVTLSCSPISGHRSVSWYQQTPGQGLQFLFEYFSETQRNKGNFPGRFSGRQFSNSRSEMNVSTLELGDSALYLCASSVGGPQGGETQYFGPGTRLLVL.